The entry that follows covers one TCR beta chain sequence. The source of the sample is a study of blood T cell repertoires in COVID-19. About the study: Samples taken during acute and convalescent COVID-19 were collected in the United States, Italy and Spain. Sources were T cells, B-cell-depleted T cells, or PBMCs; the material itself was cDNA or gDNA.

In the authors' methods: For nucleated cells, counts were estimated from reference gene primer amplification. The data were produced by immunoSEQ multiplex PCR, yet TCRdb's version contains in-frame clones alone and is incomplete. V, J and clone size are those of that table, while D and trimming were read from the DNA. The sample carries around 57,000 clones, about 85% recorded once. A Seattle source enrolled patients during active infection and followed them longitudinally. Trimming cost V 4 bases and J 4 bases; bases outside gene matches: 7. Germline V lookup: CDR1 SGHRS, CDR2 YFSETQ. This CDR3 is built from 15 residues.

Source material: peripheral blood. V usage is TRBV5-1 and J usage is TRBJ1-1; TRBD1 matches 10 bases. The clonotype was recovered from an elderly woman with COVID-19, enrolled during active disease. DNA for the CDR3: TGCGCCAGCAGCCTGACAGGGGGCCCCTCCACTGAAGCTTTCTTT. Translating it yields CASSLTGGPSTEAFF.